Listed below are T cell receptor beta chains from one sample, sequenced in a study of Ad26.COV2.S vaccination and SARS-CoV-2 variants. Using immunoSEQ multiplex PCR, the repertoire was profiled, and TCRdb retains in-frame clones only, with some absent. The sample holds roughly 350,000 clones, about 88% seen once. The specimen was peripheral blood, collected in a trial of Ad26.COV2.S vaccine versus placebo. Source of these receptors: a person aged 18 to 59 who received the Ad26.COV2.S COVID-19 vaccine or a placebo. CDR3s include the opening cysteine and the closing phenylalanine or tryptophan. D genes are given only for firm matches. Clone size appears in some rows only: once, few, many, or a class for an expanded clone.

abundance,j_gene,v_gene,d_gene,CDR3nt,CDR3aa
few,TRBJ1-1,TRBV5-1,.,TGCGCCAGCAGCTTTATTCAGACAGGGAACACTGAAGCTTTCTTT,CASSFIQTGNTEAFF
.,TRBJ2-4,TRBV9,TRBD2,TGTGCCAGCAGCGTAGGGACGGGAGGTAAAAACATTCAGTACTTC,CASSVGTGGKNIQYF
.,TRBJ2-2,TRBV27,.,TGTGCCAGCAGTTTGGGACATCTACACGGGGAGCTGTTTTTT,CASSLGHLHGELFF
.,TRBJ1-2,TRBV3-1/TRBV3-2,TRBD1,TGTGCCAGCAGCCAATTTCGACAGGGTAGGTTCTATGGCTACACCTTC,CASSQFRQGRFYGYTF
.,TRBJ2-1,TRBV27,TRBD2,TGTGCCAGCAGTTTCCCTAGCGGGGGGGCTTATAATGAGCAGTTCTTC,CASSFPSGGAYNEQFF
.,TRBJ2-1,TRBV5-1,TRBD2,TGCGCCAGCAGCTTGGAAACGGGAGGGCCTTACAATGAGCAGTTCTTC,CASSLETGGPYNEQFF
.,TRBJ2-7,TRBV5-1,TRBD1,TGCGCCAGCAGCGGGACAGAGTACTACGAGCAGTACTTC,CASSGTEYYEQYF
few,TRBJ1-6,TRBV20-1,.,TGCAGTGCTAGGGGAGATTCACCCCTCCACTTT,CSARGDSPLHF
.,TRBJ1-2,TRBV4-2,.,TGTGCCAGCAGCCAAGAAAGGGGAAACTATGGCTACACCTTC,CASSQERGNYGYTF
.,TRBJ1-1,TRBV28,TRBD1,TGTGCCAGCAGTTACATTCCCGGACAGGGGGGTACTGAAGCTTTCTTT,CASSYIPGQGGTEAFF
once,TRBJ1-6,TRBV7-2,.,TGTGCCAGCAGCTTAGGGACATACTCTAATTCACCCCTCCACTTT,CASSLGTYSNSPLHF
.,TRBJ1-2,TRBV25-1,.,TGTGCCAGCACTACACAGGGACTCTATGGCTACACCTTC,CASTTQGLYGYTF
few,TRBJ1-1,TRBV7-9,TRBD1,TGTGCCAACGACAGGGCGAGGGGAACTGAAGCTTTCTTT,CANDRARGTEAFF
.,TRBJ2-7,TRBV11-1,TRBD1,TGTGCCAGCAGCTTAGAGACAGGGGGAACCTACGAGCAGTACTTC,CASSLETGGTYEQYF
.,TRBJ2-1,TRBV4-2,.,TGTGCCAGCAGCCAAGAAGAGGGAGGGGGCACCCACAATGAGCAGTTCTTC,CASSQEEGGGTHNEQFF
.,TRBJ1-4,TRBV2,.,TGTGCCAGGAGGGGTCAGCCGACGGCTAATGAAAAACTGTTTTTT,CARRGQPTANEKLFF
.,TRBJ2-7,TRBV7-2,TRBD1,TGTGCCAGCAGCTTGGGACAGGGGGCACCCTACGAGCAGTACTTC,CASSLGQGAPYEQYF
.,TRBJ1-5,TRBV3-1/TRBV3-2,.,TGTGCCAGCTGGAAAGGGGAGATGGGGGGCAATCAGCCCCAGCATTTT,CASWKGEMGGNQPQHF
.,TRBJ1-1,TRBV2,TRBD1,TGTGCCAGCAGTGAAGCAAGACAGGGGGCAAAGTACACTGAAGCTTTCTTT,CASSEARQGAKYTEAFF
.,TRBJ1-3,TRBV4-3,.,TGCGCCAGCAGCCAAGATCCTCAGGGCAATTCTGGAAACACCATATATTTT,CASSQDPQGNSGNTIYF
.,TRBJ2-7,TRBV19,TRBD1,TGTGCCAGTAGTAAGGCCGGGACAGGGTCCTACGAGCAGTACTTC,CASSKAGTGSYEQYF
.,TRBJ1-6,TRBV2,.,TGTGCCAGCAGTGTAAGGGGACACCAAGATTCACCCCTCCACTTT,CASSVRGHQDSPLHF
once,TRBJ2-1,TRBV9,.,TGTGCCAGCAATGTAATAAGCGGCGATGAGCAGTTCTTC,CASNVISGDEQFF
.,TRBJ2-5,TRBV7-9,.,TGTGCCAGCAGCCTACAAGGGGCCCAAGAGACCCAGTACTTC,CASSLQGAQETQYF
.,TRBJ2-7,TRBV25-1,.,TGTGCCAGCAGTGCGGGCCATTCCTCACTCAACGAGCAGTACTTC,CASSAGHSSLNEQYF
.,TRBJ1-5,TRBV19,.,TGTGCCAGTAGTTTAAGGACGGGCGCTAGCAATCAGCCCCAGCATTTT,CASSLRTGASNQPQHF